This T cell receptor beta chain is from a study of identical twins. The ends lost 0 bases at V and 6 bases at J; junction bases unmatched: 17. From germline, CDR1 is WSHSY and CDR2 SAAADI. The CDR3 runs 18 residues. TCRdb re-derived calls from the 5' RACE reads in MiXCR, one entry per CDR3 protein. This table holds about 720,000 distinct CDR3 sequences, 15% to 20% found once. This clonotype has a handful of counts. These same records also appear under a second study, on T cells expressing NK-cell markers.

This sequence joins TRBV10-2 and TRBJ2-7; 7 nucleotides align to TRBD2. The sequence came from a woman aged 18-30 years in good health. The source material was PBMCs. The CDR3 DNA is TGCGCCAGCAGTGAGTCTGATCGGGGGGTACTAACACGAAGCGAGCAGTACTTC. Translating it yields CASSESDRGVLTRSEQYF.